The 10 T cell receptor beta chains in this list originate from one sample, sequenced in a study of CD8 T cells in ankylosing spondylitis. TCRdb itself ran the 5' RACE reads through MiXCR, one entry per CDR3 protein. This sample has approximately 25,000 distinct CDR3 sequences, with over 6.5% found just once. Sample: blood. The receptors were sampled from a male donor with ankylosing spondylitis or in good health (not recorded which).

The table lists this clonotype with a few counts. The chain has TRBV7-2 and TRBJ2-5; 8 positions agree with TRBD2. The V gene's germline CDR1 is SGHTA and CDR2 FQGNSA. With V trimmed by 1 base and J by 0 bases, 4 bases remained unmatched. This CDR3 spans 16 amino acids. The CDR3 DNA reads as TGTGCCAGCAGCTTAGTGGCTAGCGGGCACCAAGAGACCCAGTACTTC. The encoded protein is CASSLVASGHQETQYF.

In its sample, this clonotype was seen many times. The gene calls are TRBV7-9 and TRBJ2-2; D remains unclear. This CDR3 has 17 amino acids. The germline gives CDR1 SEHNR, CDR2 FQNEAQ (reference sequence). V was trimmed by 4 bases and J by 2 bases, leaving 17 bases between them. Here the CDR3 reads CASSSPLGRINTGELFF. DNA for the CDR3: TGTGCCAGCAGCTCCCCCCTGGGAAGGATTAACACCGGGGAGCTGTTTTTT.

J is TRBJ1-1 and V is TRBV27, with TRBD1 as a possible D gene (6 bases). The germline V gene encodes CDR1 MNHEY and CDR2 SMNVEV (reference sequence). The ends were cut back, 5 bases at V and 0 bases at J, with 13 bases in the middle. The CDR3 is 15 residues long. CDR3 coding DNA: TGTGCCAGCAGTACCAGGGGTCCTATGAACACTGAAGCTTTCTTT. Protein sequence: CASSTRGPMNTEAFF.

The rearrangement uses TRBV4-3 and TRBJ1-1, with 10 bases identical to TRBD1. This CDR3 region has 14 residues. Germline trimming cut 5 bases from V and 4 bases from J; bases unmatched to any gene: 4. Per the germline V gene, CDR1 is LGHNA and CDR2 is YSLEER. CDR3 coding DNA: TGCGCCAGCAGCAAGACAGGGGGCCGCACTGAAGCTTTCTTT. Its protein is CASSKTGGRTEAFF.

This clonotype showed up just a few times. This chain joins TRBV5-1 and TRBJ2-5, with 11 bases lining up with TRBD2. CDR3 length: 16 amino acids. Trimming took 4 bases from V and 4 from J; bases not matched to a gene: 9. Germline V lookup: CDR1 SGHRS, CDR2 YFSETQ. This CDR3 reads CASSVRGLAGGETQYF. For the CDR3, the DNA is TGCGCCAGCAGCGTTCGCGGACTAGCGGGCGGAGAGACCCAGTACTTC. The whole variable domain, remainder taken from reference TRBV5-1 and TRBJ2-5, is KAGVTQTPRYLIKTRGQQVTLSCSPISGHRSVSWYQQTPGQGLQFLFEYFSETQRNKGNFPGRFSGRQFSNSRSEMNVSTLELGDSALYLCASSVRGLAGGETQYFGPGTRLLVL.

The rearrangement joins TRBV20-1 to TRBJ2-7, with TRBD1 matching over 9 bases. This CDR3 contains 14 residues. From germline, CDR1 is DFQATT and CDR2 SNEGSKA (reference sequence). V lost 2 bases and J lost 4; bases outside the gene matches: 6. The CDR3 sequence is CSARPGQGVYEQYF. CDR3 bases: TGCAGTGCTAGACCGGGACAGGGTGTGTACGAGCAGTACTTC.

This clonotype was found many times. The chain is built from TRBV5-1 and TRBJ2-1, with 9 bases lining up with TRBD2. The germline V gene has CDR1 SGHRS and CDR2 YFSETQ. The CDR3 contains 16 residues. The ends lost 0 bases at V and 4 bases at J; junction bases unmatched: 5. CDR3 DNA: TGCGCCAGCAGCTTGGGTGGGCTAGCGGGATACAATGAGCAGTTCTTC. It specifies CASSLGGLAGYNEQFF.

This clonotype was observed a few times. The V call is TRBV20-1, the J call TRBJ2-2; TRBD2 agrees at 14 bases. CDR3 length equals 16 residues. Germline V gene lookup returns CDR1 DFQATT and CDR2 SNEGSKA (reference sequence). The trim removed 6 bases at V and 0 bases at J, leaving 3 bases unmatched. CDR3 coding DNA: TGCAGTGCCCGGACTAGCGGGAGGCCGAACACCGGGGAGCTGTTTTTT. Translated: CSARTSGRPNTGELFF.

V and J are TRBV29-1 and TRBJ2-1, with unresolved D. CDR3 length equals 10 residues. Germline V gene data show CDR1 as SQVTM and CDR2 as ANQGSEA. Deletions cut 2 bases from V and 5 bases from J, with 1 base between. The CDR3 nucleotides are TGCAGCGTTGAAAACAATGAGCAGTTCTTC. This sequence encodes CSVENNEQFF.

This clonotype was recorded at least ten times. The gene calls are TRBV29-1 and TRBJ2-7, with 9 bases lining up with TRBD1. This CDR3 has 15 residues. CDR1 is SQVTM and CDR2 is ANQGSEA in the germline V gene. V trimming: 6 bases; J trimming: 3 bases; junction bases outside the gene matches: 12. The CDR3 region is CSVAGTGRSFYEQYF. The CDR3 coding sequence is TGCAGCGTAGCCGGGACAGGGAGATCTTTCTACGAGCAGTACTTC.